The 5 T cell receptor beta chains listed next were all sequenced from one sample in a study of cytomegalovirus exposure and HLA in healthy donors. Amplification used 60 Vbeta primers and 13 Jbeta primers. The table came from immunoSEQ multiplex PCR; TCRdb's copy has only in-frame clones and leaves some out. Of under 250,000 clones in the sample, around 80% were seen once. The material sequenced was PBMCs. Every receptor here comes from a woman aged 30 to 39 in good health and CMV-seropositive.

Note on this clone: The junction departs from the called germline gene at one end, perhaps through a read error. The chain has TRBV27 and TRBJ1-1, with D possibly being TRBD1 (6 bases). This CDR3 has 15 residues. CDR1 is MNHEY and CDR2 is SMNVEV in the germline V gene (reference sequence). The CDR3 protein is CASSISDRSNTEAFF. CDR3 nucleotide sequence: TGTGCCAGCAGTATATCTGACAGGTCGAACACTGAAGCTTTCTTT.

The chain has TRBV7-9 and TRBJ2-2; TRBD2 matches at 7 bases. Looked up from germline, CDR1 is SEHNR and CDR2 is FQNEAQ (reference sequence). This CDR3 has 14 amino acids. Trimming took 5 bases from V and 5 from J; bases not matched to a gene: 5. CDR3 residues: CASSGQGGTGELFF. For the CDR3, the DNA is TGTGCCAGCAGCGGGCAGGGAGGGACCGGGGAGCTGTTTTTT.

Only one count was recorded for this clone. The chain has TRBV11-2 and TRBJ1-2, with TRBD1 matching 8 bases. This CDR3 spans 15 amino acids. After removal of 2 bases from V and 4 bases from J, the junction contained 6 bases not matched to a gene. Germline V lookup: CDR1 SGHAT, CDR2 FQNNGV. The DNA for the CDR3 is TGTGCCAGCAGCTTATATTCAGGGGGCGGCTATGGCTACACCTTC. This translates into CASSLYSGGGYGYTF.

This chain links TRBV5-1 with TRBJ2-5, with 12 bases matching TRBD2. V lost 3 bases and J lost 4; bases outside the gene matches: 7. CDR1 and CDR2 (germline): SGHRS, YFSETQ. This CDR3 has 16 amino acids. CDR3 in amino acids: CASSSQQGLAGETQYF. The DNA of the CDR3 is TGCGCCAGCAGCTCCCAACAGGGACTAGCGGGAGAGACCCAGTACTTC.

The V call is TRBV7-9, the J call TRBJ2-7, with D perhaps matching TRBD2 (6 bases). V was pared by 5 bases and J by 0 bases, with 14 bases between. The CDR3 length is 15 residues. Germline assignment: CDR1 SEHNR and CDR2 FQNEAQ (reference sequence). CDR3 amino acids: CASSPRDSDSYEQYF. For the CDR3, the DNA is TGTGCCAGCAGCCCCCGGGACTCCGACTCCTACGAGCAGTACTTC.